The entry below describes one T cell receptor beta chain. Antigen unknown. The data stem from a study of cytomegalovirus exposure and HLA in healthy donors. Study-wide points: Solely CMV serostatus was available to characterize immune exposure.

This PCR relied on a set of 60 Vbeta primers and 13 Jbeta primers. Clones were read by immunoSEQ multiplex PCR, and TCRdb kept only the in-frame ones, dropping some. Its table records around 100,000 clones. The sample taken for sequencing was PBMCs. The sequence was obtained from a man between 35 and 55 years old in good health and CMV-seropositive.

The CDR3 is CASSGGTSDEQYF. CDR3 DNA sequence: TGTGCCAGCAGCGGGGGGACTAGCGACGAGCAGTACTTC. This chain links TRBV7-8 with TRBJ2-7, with 10 bases matching TRBD2. Germline values: CDR1 SGHVS, CDR2 FQNEAQ. The length of the CDR3 is 13 residues. The V segment lost 5 bases and the J segment 5 bases; nucleotides outside the gene matches: 3.